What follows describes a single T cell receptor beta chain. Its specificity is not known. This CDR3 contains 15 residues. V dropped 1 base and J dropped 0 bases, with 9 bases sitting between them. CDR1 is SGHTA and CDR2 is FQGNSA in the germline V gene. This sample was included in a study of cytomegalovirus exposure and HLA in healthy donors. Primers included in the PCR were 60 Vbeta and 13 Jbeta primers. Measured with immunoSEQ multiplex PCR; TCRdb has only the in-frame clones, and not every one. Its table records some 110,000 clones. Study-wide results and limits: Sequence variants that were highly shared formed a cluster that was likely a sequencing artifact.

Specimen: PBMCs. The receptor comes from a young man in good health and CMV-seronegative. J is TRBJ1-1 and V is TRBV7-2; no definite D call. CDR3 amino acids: CASSLERKMNTEAFF. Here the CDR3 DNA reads TGTGCCAGCAGCTTAGAGAGGAAAATGAACACTGAAGCTTTCTTT.